These T cell receptor beta chains were read from a single sample in a study of Ad26.COV2.S vaccination and SARS-CoV-2 variants. The assay was immunoSEQ multiplex PCR, and TCRdb's table has in-frame clones only and misses some. The sample yields approximately 360,000 clones, about four fifths seen once. The sample here was peripheral blood, taken in a trial of Ad26.COV2.S vaccine versus placebo. Receptors originate from a person aged 18-60 years who received the Ad26.COV2.S COVID-19 vaccine or a placebo. The conserved cysteine and the conserved F or W are not part of the CDR3 here.

TRBV28,TRBJ1-4,13,ASSPRLIWDEKLF
TRBV30,TRBJ2-1,12,AWRGLISSQEQF
TRBV11-3,TRBJ2-3,12,ASSFGRELDTQY
TRBV2,TRBJ2-7,12,ASSVRQGLYEQY
TRBV27,TRBJ2-3,10,SAGARTDTQY
TRBV25-1,TRBJ1-2,9,ASSEGGGYT
TRBV18,TRBJ2-1,15,ASSPPAGGPSYNEQF
TRBV5-1,TRBJ2-7,14,ASSLGRWGNSYEQY
TRBV19,TRBJ1-5,12,ATAWGAHNQPQH
TRBV5-1,TRBJ2-5,15,ASSWEGGQAQQETQY
TRBV19,TRBJ1-2,12,ASTIGTGFYGYT
TRBV18,TRBJ1-2,12,ASSPQNPGDGYT
TRBV7-8,TRBJ2-4,11,ASSLGSWNIQY
TRBV9,TRBJ1-2,12,ASSVGQGAFGYT
TRBV5-1,TRBJ2-5,10,ASSFPQETQY
TRBV7-2,TRBJ1-1,9,ASWGGAEAF